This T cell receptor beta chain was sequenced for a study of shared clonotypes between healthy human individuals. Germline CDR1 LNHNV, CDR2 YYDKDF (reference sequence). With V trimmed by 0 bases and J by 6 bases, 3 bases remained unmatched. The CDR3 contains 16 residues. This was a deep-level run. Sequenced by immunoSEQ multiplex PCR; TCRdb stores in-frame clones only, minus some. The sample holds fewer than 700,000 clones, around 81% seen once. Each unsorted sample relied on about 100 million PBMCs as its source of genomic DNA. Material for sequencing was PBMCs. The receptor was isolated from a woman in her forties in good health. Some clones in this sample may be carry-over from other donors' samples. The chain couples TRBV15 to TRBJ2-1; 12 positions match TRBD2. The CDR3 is CATSRDPGLAGNEQFF. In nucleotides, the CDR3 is TGTGCCACCAGCAGAGATCCGGGACTAGCGGGCAATGAGCAGTTCTTC.